This is a list of T cell receptor beta chains from one sample in a study of shared clonotypes between healthy human individuals. This table comes from immunoSEQ multiplex PCR, and its TCRdb copy is limited to in-frame clones, with some not included. The data show 2 million to 3 million clones, 93% seen once. The sample comprised naive CD4+ T cells from PBMCs. The receptors shown here come from a man aged 18 to 29 in good health. Some clones in this sample may be carry-over from other donors' samples. Both conserved end residues are part of each CDR3. Fields, in order: J gene, V gene, clone size, D gene, CDR3 DNA, CDR3 protein. The D gene is left open where the match is weak. The size of a clone is reported for some rows only, either as once, few or many, or as a class for expanded clones.

j_call: TRBJ1-1
v_call: TRBV2
clone_size: .
d_call: .
cdr3_nt: TGTGCCAGCAGTGTACGGCCAGGGGCGGTGGTGCTTATGGAAGCTTTCTTT
cdr3_aa: CASSVRPGAVVLMEAFF

j_call: TRBJ2-1
v_call: TRBV7-2
clone_size: .
d_call: .
cdr3_nt: TGTGCCAGCAGCTTAGGTCTAGCGTACAATGAGCAGTTCTTC
cdr3_aa: CASSLGLAYNEQFF

j_call: TRBJ2-4
v_call: TRBV28
clone_size: .
d_call: .
cdr3_nt: TGTGCCAGCAGTTTATGGCGGGGAGGCAAAAACATTCAGTACTTC
cdr3_aa: CASSLWRGGKNIQYF

j_call: TRBJ2-5
v_call: TRBV30
clone_size: .
d_call: .
cdr3_nt: TGTGCCTTGACTGGGACAGCGGGGGAGACCCAGTACTTC
cdr3_aa: CALTGTAGETQYF

j_call: TRBJ2-5
v_call: TRBV21-1
clone_size: .
d_call: .
cdr3_nt: TGTGCCAGCAGCAAAGAGAGGACGGGAGCCTACCAAGAGACCCAGTACTTC
cdr3_aa: CASSKERTGAYQETQYF

j_call: TRBJ2-7
v_call: TRBV28
clone_size: .
d_call: .
cdr3_nt: TGTGCCAGCAGGCCCCGCCATGGTGGGTCAAACTACGAGCAGTACTTC
cdr3_aa: CASRPRHGGSNYEQYF

j_call: TRBJ2-7
v_call: TRBV28
clone_size: .
d_call: .
cdr3_nt: TGTGCCAGCGCTCGTCCCTACCACTTC
cdr3_aa: CASARPYHF

j_call: TRBJ2-5
v_call: TRBV2
clone_size: .
d_call: .
cdr3_nt: TGTGCCAGCAGTGAGACGGGACCTGAAGGGACCCAGTACTTC
cdr3_aa: CASSETGPEGTQYF

j_call: TRBJ1-2
v_call: TRBV6-1
clone_size: .
d_call: .
cdr3_nt: TGTGCCAGCAGTGAATGGGCGGATTATGGCTACACCTTC
cdr3_aa: CASSEWADYGYTF

j_call: TRBJ2-3
v_call: TRBV5-1
clone_size: .
d_call: .
cdr3_nt: TGCGCCAGCAGCATTGGGGGGTCGCGGCCAGATACGCAGTATTTT
cdr3_aa: CASSIGGSRPDTQYF

j_call: TRBJ1-1
v_call: TRBV10-3
clone_size: .
d_call: .
cdr3_nt: TGTGCCATCAGGGGTAGGGGGGACTTGAACACTGAAGCTTTCTTT
cdr3_aa: CAIRGRGDLNTEAFF

j_call: TRBJ2-1
v_call: TRBV7-3
clone_size: .
d_call: TRBD2
cdr3_nt: TGTGCCAGCAGCTTAGGACTAGGTTCCTACAATGAGCAGTTCTTC
cdr3_aa: CASSLGLGSYNEQFF

j_call: TRBJ1-3
v_call: TRBV6-1
clone_size: .
d_call: .
cdr3_nt: TGTGCCAGCAGCGCCGGGACAAGCTCTGGAAACACCATATATTTT
cdr3_aa: CASSAGTSSGNTIYF

j_call: TRBJ2-1
v_call: TRBV12-1
clone_size: .
d_call: .
cdr3_nt: TGTGCCAGCGGGGAGACGGATGAGCAGTTCTTC
cdr3_aa: CASGETDEQFF

j_call: TRBJ1-5
v_call: TRBV19
clone_size: .
d_call: .
cdr3_nt: TGTGCCAGTAGACAGGGAGACCAGCCCCAGCATTTT
cdr3_aa: CASRQGDQPQHF

j_call: TRBJ1-2
v_call: TRBV6-1
clone_size: .
d_call: .
cdr3_nt: TGTGCCAGCAGCGCTCTAAGGGGCTACACCTTC
cdr3_aa: CASSALRGYTF

j_call: TRBJ2-1
v_call: TRBV6-5
clone_size: .
d_call: .
cdr3_nt: TGTGCCAGCAGTATAGCCCGGGACAATGAGCAGTTCTTC
cdr3_aa: CASSIARDNEQFF

j_call: TRBJ2-1
v_call: TRBV18
clone_size: few
d_call: .
cdr3_nt: TGTGCCAGCTCACCCCGACAGAGTTACAATGAGCAGTTCTTC
cdr3_aa: CASSPRQSYNEQFF

j_call: TRBJ1-5
v_call: TRBV7-9
clone_size: .
d_call: .
cdr3_nt: TGTGCCAGCAGCTCGCCGGGACGTAATCAGCCCCAGCATTTT
cdr3_aa: CASSSPGRNQPQHF

j_call: TRBJ2-7
v_call: TRBV29-1
clone_size: few
d_call: .
cdr3_nt: TGCAGCGTTACCCTTTTGGTGACCTACGAGCAGTACTTC
cdr3_aa: CSVTLLVTYEQYF

j_call: TRBJ2-3
v_call: TRBV5-6
clone_size: .
d_call: TRBD2
cdr3_nt: TGTGCCAGCAGCTTGGGGCGGGAGCCGTCTAGCACAGATACGCAGTATTTT
cdr3_aa: CASSLGREPSSTDTQYF

j_call: TRBJ2-5
v_call: TRBV5-4
clone_size: .
d_call: TRBD2
cdr3_nt: TGTGCCAGCAAGTCCGGAGCGGGAGAGGAGACCCAGTACTTC
cdr3_aa: CASKSGAGEETQYF

j_call: TRBJ2-3
v_call: TRBV5-1
clone_size: .
d_call: .
cdr3_nt: TGCGCCAGCAGCTTGGCCACGAACACAGATACGCAGTATTTT
cdr3_aa: CASSLATNTDTQYF

j_call: TRBJ1-3
v_call: TRBV18
clone_size: .
d_call: .
cdr3_nt: TGTGCCAGCTCACCACCGGACGGGCTCGGGAGAAACACCATATATTTT
cdr3_aa: CASSPPDGLGRNTIYF

j_call: TRBJ2-7
v_call: TRBV29-1
clone_size: .
d_call: .
cdr3_nt: TGCAGCGTAGGACGGTTGGGGGAAGAGCAGTACTTC
cdr3_aa: CSVGRLGEEQYF

j_call: TRBJ1-1
v_call: TRBV6-1
clone_size: .
d_call: .
cdr3_nt: TGTGCCAGCAGTGGGGTTCTCGGGGCCACTGAAGCTTTCTTT
cdr3_aa: CASSGVLGATEAFF

j_call: TRBJ2-1
v_call: TRBV7-2
clone_size: .
d_call: .
cdr3_nt: TGTGCCAGCAGCTTCGCGGCCAGCTCCTACAATGAGCAGTTCTTC
cdr3_aa: CASSFAASSYNEQFF

j_call: TRBJ2-3
v_call: TRBV11-2
clone_size: .
d_call: TRBD2
cdr3_nt: TGTGCCAGCAGCTTAGCCCTAGCGGGGGGCACAGATACGCAGTATTTT
cdr3_aa: CASSLALAGGTDTQYF

j_call: TRBJ2-7
v_call: TRBV25-1
clone_size: .
d_call: TRBD1
cdr3_nt: TGTGCCAGCAGTACAAACCGGGACAGCCGAACCTACGAGCAGTACTTC
cdr3_aa: CASSTNRDSRTYEQYF

j_call: TRBJ2-2
v_call: TRBV10-3
clone_size: .
d_call: .
cdr3_nt: TGTGCCATCAGGAGCGACTCCTCTGGCACCGGGGAGCTGTTTTTT
cdr3_aa: CAIRSDSSGTGELFF

j_call: TRBJ2-3
v_call: TRBV5-1
clone_size: .
d_call: .
cdr3_nt: TGCGCCAGCAGCTTGGCCGTGCGGGTGGGGGATACGCAGTATTTT
cdr3_aa: CASSLAVRVGDTQYF

j_call: TRBJ2-7
v_call: TRBV7-9
clone_size: .
d_call: .
cdr3_nt: TGTGCCAGCAGCTTCGAATTAAGGGACTCCTACGAGCAGTACTTC
cdr3_aa: CASSFELRDSYEQYF